This T cell receptor (beta chain) is drawn from a study of monozygotic twins with inflammatory bowel disease. The input for each TCR library was about 3.5 ug of total RNA. TCRdb reprocessed the 5' RACE reads; each CDR3 protein has one entry and no DNA is given. The sample holds about 160,000 distinct CDR3 sequences. On this clonotype: What it recognizes is unknown.

Germline CDR1 and CDR2: LNHDA and SQIVND (reference sequence). The CDR3 runs 14 residues. General study findings and limits: The inverse Simpson measure of TCRbeta diversity was lower in IBD patients than in healthy co-twins. Backing was not found for a single strong signal or clonotype associated with IBD. Comparison of concordant versus discordant twins revealed no difference in repertoire similarity, possibly due to limited power.

V gene TRBV19 combines with J gene TRBJ1-5; with no DNA, the TCRdb D assignment of TRBD1 cannot be verified. The source material was blood. The clonotype originates from a human donor with ulcerative colitis or Crohn's disease, or a healthy co-twin of an affected twin (not recorded which). This chain's CDR3 is CASSTTGQGQPRHF. The entire variable domain, with the rest obtained from reference TRBV19 and TRBJ1-5, is as follows: DGGITQSPKYLFRKEGQNVTLSCEQNLNHDAMYWYRQDPGQGLRLIYYSQIVNDFQKGDIAEGYSVSREKKESFPLTVTSAQKNPTAFYLCASSTTGQGQPRHFGDGTRLSIL.